This TCR beta chain is from a study of blood T cell repertoires in COVID-19. Libraries were prepared by immunoSEQ multiplex PCR; TCRdb keeps only in-frame clonotypes and omits some of them. This sample carries 45,000 to 50,000 clones, roughly nine tenths of them seen once, and the ten largest clones take about 9.2%. The CDR3 has 15 residues. Trimming at V came to 2 bases and at J to 3 bases, leaving 3 bases not matched to a gene. The germline V gene has CDR1 SGHRS and CDR2 YFSETQ. V usage is TRBV5-1 and J usage is TRBJ2-3; 10 bases match TRBD2. The source of this sequence is a human donor in a cohort sampled during active COVID-19. The sample was peripheral blood. The DNA of the CDR3 is TGCGCCAGCAGCTTTAGCGGGGGGCAGACAGATACGCAGTATTTT. Translation gives CASSFSGGQTDTQYF.